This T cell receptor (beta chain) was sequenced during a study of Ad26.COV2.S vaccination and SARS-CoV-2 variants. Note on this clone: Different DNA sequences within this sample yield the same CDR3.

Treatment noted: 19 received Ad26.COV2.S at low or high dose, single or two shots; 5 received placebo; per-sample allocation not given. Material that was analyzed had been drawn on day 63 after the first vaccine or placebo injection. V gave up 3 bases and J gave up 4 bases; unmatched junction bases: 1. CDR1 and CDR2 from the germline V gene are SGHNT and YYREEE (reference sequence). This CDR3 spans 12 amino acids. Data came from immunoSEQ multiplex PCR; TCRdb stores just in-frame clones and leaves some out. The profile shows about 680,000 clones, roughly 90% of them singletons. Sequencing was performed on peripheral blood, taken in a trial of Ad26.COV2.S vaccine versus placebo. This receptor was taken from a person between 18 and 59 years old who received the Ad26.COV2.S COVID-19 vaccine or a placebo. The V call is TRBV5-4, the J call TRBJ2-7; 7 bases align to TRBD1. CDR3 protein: CASSSQGYEQYF. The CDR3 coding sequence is TGTGCCAGCAGCTCACAGGGGTACGAGCAGTACTTC.